This section outlines one TCR beta chain sequence together with its context. Its antigen is unknown. Base qualities are not recorded, but no much larger clone differs from it by a single base. The data are from a study of T cell repertoires in breast cancer (dated by TCRdb to the mid-2010s). With regard to the full study: Tumors, lymph nodes and peripheral blood lymphocytes from breast cancer patients were profiled in the study, along with peripheral blood from healthy control donors. The study reasoned that TCRs shared between breast cancer patients would target shared antigens, given breast cancer's low mutational burden and rare common mutations. Most of the 21 patient tumors analyzed for shared TCRs were ER+/PR+. On average, sequencing produced roughly 470,000 sequences per sample and approximately 10 reads per input cell. Nine healthy donors, of an age range similar to that of the patients, were included as controls. Tumor-free lymph nodes were processed with no enzymatic digestion, and blood samples were separated using Ficoll. After being minced and digested with Liberase and DNase, tumors and tumor-involved lymph nodes were passed through 70-um and 40-um filters.

Paired alpha-beta TCRs of CD8+ T cells were analyzed using an expanded emulsion RT-PCR method with primers for all TCR V genes. CD8+ T cells were isolated with a CD8 positive selection kit and were then incubated overnight in approximately 9.2 IU/mL IL-2 prior to emulsion RT-PCR. V is shortened by 1 base, J by 0 bases, and the region joining them spans 8 bases. The germline V gene encodes CDR1 MNHEY and CDR2 SMNVEV (reference sequence). The CDR3 numbers 15 residues from cysteine through phenylalanine. Only the CDR3 DNA stays, 45 bases, in frame from base 1. To prepare the library, emulsion pairing was applied. A second nested PCR with blocking oligos suppressed unpaired genes, then a third nested PCR added Illumina adaptors and barcodes. Each master mix for emulsion RT-PCR held roughly 4,500-280,000 T cells along with C-region, Stepout and V-region primers. The Micellula Emulsion and Purification Kit was used to make the emulsions, and Qiagen OneStep RT-PCR reagents were used for RT-PCR. Pooled libraries were sequenced on an Illumina MiSeq with paired-end 2 x 250 reads. In the original analysis: In Galaxy, read pairs were joined and then clipped at the engineered overlap into separate alpha and beta files, and any unclipped reads were discarded. Alpha-beta pairs were assigned with CompleteTCR, a MiTCR-based pipeline that links chains sharing read cluster identifiers using an R script. TCR sequences that were observed only once, about 1-3.4% of the total, were removed as potential sequencing errors. TCRdb redid the processing of the public reads, applying fastp at Q25 and MiXCR, and retained in-frame beta chains. All rows with the same CDR3 protein become a single entry with the most common DNA and genes. In this record, the V and J calls reflect TCRdb's handling and not the investigators' own analysis. The sample data list tens of thousands of distinct CDR3 sequences, and 45% to 55% of these were observed just once. The ten biggest clones cover about 60% of the sample.

What the study reported, not specific to this receptor: Because transcript abundance and primer differences skewed clone recovery, emulsion RT-PCR was regarded as qualitative rather than quantitative. TRBV7 predominated among the shared TCRs, which could possibly reflect tumor recognition or a mispriming bias from eight TRBV7 primers. Eighteen TCR pairs were shared across seven or more patient tumors and were rarely found in control blood, which suggested possible tumor specificity. Shared TCRs were encoded by various nucleotide sequences, which suggests selection and expansion based on antigen. Discarding singleton TCRs and sampling only part of each tumor may have missed genuine antitumor clones. Sentinel lymph nodes involved by tumor shared about fourfold more TCRs with matched tumor repertoires than tumor-free nodes did (roughly 7.3% versus 1.9%).

The sequencing sample was made of CD8+ T cells. The TCR was taken from a pool of human donors with breast cancer or a healthy control (not recorded which). The receptor chain draws on TRBV27 and TRBJ2-3, with no D gene named confidently. The CDR3 loop reads CASSLLGLSTDTQYF. The nucleotide sequence reads as follows: TGTGCCAGCAGTTTATTGGGTTTGAGCACAGATACGCAGTATTTT.